This TCR beta chain comes out of a study of T cells after yellow fever vaccination. Whole-study results and caveats: Post-booster repertoires contained most primary-vaccination clones again (about 95% CD4, about 90% CD8).

This clonotype showed up just a few times. Its antigen is as yet unknown. The CDR3 sequence is 17 residues long. Trimming cost V 5 bases and J 3 bases; bases outside gene matches: 11. The germline gives CDR1 SEHNR, CDR2 FQNEAQ (reference sequence). UMIs and a universal primer site were added when TCR cDNA was made by 5'RACE template switching. TCRdb itself ran the 5' RACE reads through MiXCR, one entry per CDR3 protein. The sample records fewer than 400,000 distinct CDR3 sequences, approximately 12% being singletons. The sample was CD4+ T cells sorted from PBMCs, taken 45 days after the yellow fever booster vaccination. The clonotype originates from a man between 18 and 35 years old who received the YFV17D yellow fever vaccine. The rearrangement uses TRBV7-9 and TRBJ1-4, with 8 bases that match TRBD1. The CDR3 DNA reads TGTGCCAGCAGCCTTGGACAGGGCGAGGGTGCTAATGAAAAACTGTTTTTT. Translating gives CASSLGQGEGANEKLFF.